This T cell receptor (beta chain) was obtained from a study of sequential checkpoint blockade in melanoma. Study summary: TCRbeta immunosequencing was performed on DNA from roughly 90 pretreatment melanoma tumor samples. Matched biopsies came pretreatment and at week 13 for twenty-two patients.

Treatment noted: randomized to nivolumab then ipilimumab (arm A) or the reverse (arm B). No patient had prior DNA-damaging chemotherapy. V lost 2 bases to trimming and J lost 2 bases, with 7 bases between them. From germline, CDR1 is GTSNPN and CDR2 SVGIG (reference sequence). CDR3 size: 13 residues. Data came from immunoSEQ multiplex PCR; TCRdb stores just in-frame clones and leaves some out. The repertoire holds about 22,000 clones, 27% seen once, with roughly 7% in the top ten. This chain links TRBV30 with TRBJ2-1; D remains ambiguous. Specimen: tumor tissue (inferred from file names), collected from a patient given nivolumab and ipilimumab in sequence. This receptor was taken from a human donor with melanoma. As DNA, the CDR3 is TGTGCCTGGAGTCCCGTAACCTACAATGAGCAGTTCTTC. Protein sequence: CAWSPVTYNEQFF.